Listed below are T cell receptor beta chains from one sample, sequenced in a study of blood T cell repertoires in COVID-19. Libraries were prepared by immunoSEQ multiplex PCR; TCRdb keeps only in-frame clonotypes and omits some of them. Among 60,000 to 90,000 clones listed, about 86% were seen once. The sample consisted of peripheral blood. These receptors came from a human donor in a cohort sampled during active COVID-19. The CDR3 runs from the conserved cysteine through the conserved F or W. Each record gives: V gene, J gene, D gene, CDR3 protein. The D gene is left open where the match is weak.

TRBV9	TRBJ2-1	.	CASSVGAGIEAEQFF
TRBV2	TRBJ2-7	TRBD2	CASRAGTSGEQYF
TRBV27	TRBJ2-5	.	CASSLWGPQETQYF
TRBV11-3	TRBJ1-2	TRBD1	CASSPQTGEGYTF
TRBV19	TRBJ2-1	TRBD1	CASSKTGVQFF
TRBV5-5	TRBJ1-1	.	CASSIGGASEAFF
TRBV28	TRBJ1-1	TRBD1	CASSWTGGMNTEAFF
TRBV6-2/TRBV6-3	TRBJ2-1	TRBD2	CASSYSRGSSYNEQFF
TRBV20-1	TRBJ2-3	.	CSASKASLRWDTQYF
TRBV24-1	TRBJ2-3	TRBD2	CATSGYIAGGANGADTQYF
TRBV5-1	TRBJ2-3	TRBD2	CASSLAIAGAQYF
TRBV15	TRBJ2-1	TRBD1	CATSKTGTGTYNEQFF
TRBV9	TRBJ1-3	.	CASSLRGGNGNTIYF
TRBV9	TRBJ2-5	TRBD2	CASSSSAGGGETQYF
TRBV7-2	TRBJ1-1	.	CASSLEVNTEAFF
TRBV30	TRBJ2-5	.	CAWSGLEGETQYF
TRBV2	TRBJ2-3	.	CASSVQGPHTDTQYF
TRBV2	TRBJ1-5	.	CAGKDNSYGEPQHF
TRBV2	TRBJ2-3	.	CASRAFSTDTQYF
TRBV5-1	TRBJ2-7	TRBD1	CASSPGTGIHEQYF
TRBV10-3	TRBJ2-1	TRBD2	CAISEGSGVGNEQFF
TRBV15	TRBJ1-1	TRBD1	CATSGETWTGGLNTEAFF
TRBV28	TRBJ1-6	.	CASWGGIHNSPLHF
TRBV19	TRBJ2-7	.	CASSIAEGKQYF